This TCR beta chain was retrieved from a study of shared clonotypes between healthy human individuals. Study observations and caveats: Rarefaction gave evidence that sorted-subset sequencing remained incomplete despite large depth. Estimated richness values were generally larger in naive subsets than in memory subsets.

CDR1 and CDR2 from the germline V gene are LNHNV and YYDKDF (reference sequence). V lost 2 bases and J lost 0; bases outside the gene matches: 4. The CDR3 has 16 residues. Details on this clone: Its cognate antigen is unknown.

Replicate PCRs for sorted subsets used around 190 ng DNA; this equaled about 30,000 T cell genomes. Assay used: immunoSEQ multiplex PCR; TCRdb lists only in-frame clones, some missing. Of hundreds of thousands of clones in the sample, 72% were seen once. The sequence derives from a woman under 40 in good health. The chain has TRBV15 and TRBJ2-7, with 10 bases that match TRBD2. Sequencing used memory CD4+ T cells sorted from blood. Subset in this sample: CD45RA-negative fraction. This CDR3 is CATSRSRTSGSYEQYF. The CDR3 DNA reads as TGTGCCACCAGCAGAAGTAGGACTAGCGGCTCCTACGAGCAGTACTTC. Together with reference TRBV15 and TRBJ2-7, the CDR3 gives the full variable domain: DAMVIQNPRYQVTQFGKPVTLSCSQTLNHNVMYWYQQKSSQAPKLLFHYYDKDFNNEADTPDNFQSRRPNTSFCFLDIRSPGLGDTAMYLCATSRSRTSGSYEQYFGPGTRLTVT.